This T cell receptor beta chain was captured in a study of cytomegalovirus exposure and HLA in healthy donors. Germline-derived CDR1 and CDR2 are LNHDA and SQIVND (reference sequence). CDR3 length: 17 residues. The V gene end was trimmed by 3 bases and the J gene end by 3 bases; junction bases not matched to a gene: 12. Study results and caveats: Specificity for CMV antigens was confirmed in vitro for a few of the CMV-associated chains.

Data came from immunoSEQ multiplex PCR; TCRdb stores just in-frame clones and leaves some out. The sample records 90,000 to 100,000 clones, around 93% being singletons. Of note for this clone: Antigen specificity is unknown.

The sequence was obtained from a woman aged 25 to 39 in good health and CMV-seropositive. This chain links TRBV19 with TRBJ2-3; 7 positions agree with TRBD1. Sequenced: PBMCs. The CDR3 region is CASSIMAPGQLTDTQYF. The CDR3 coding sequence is TGTGCCAGTAGTATTATGGCCCCGGGACAGTTAACAGATACGCAGTATTTT.